This T cell receptor (beta chain) emerged from a study of blood T cell repertoires in COVID-19. How the authors handled the data: From reference gene primer amplification, estimates of nucleated cell counts were derived. Only in-frame clones appear in the TCRdb table, and some are missing; sequencing was by immunoSEQ multiplex PCR. The DNA was the basis for D and trimming; V, J and clone size are from that table. Here the sample spans fewer than 250,000 clones, around 84% being singletons. V shed 0 bases and J shed 6 bases, with 9 bases lying between them. Germline CDR1 and CDR2: ENHRY and SYGVKD. The length of the CDR3 is 13 residues.

Sequenced: peripheral blood. The chain combines TRBV10-3 with TRBJ2-7; tentative D call: TRBD2 (6 bases). This TCR came from a human donor in a cohort sampled during active COVID-19. The CDR3 here is CAISESGGPEQYV. CDR3 DNA: TGTGCCATCAGTGAGTCCGGAGGGCCCGAGCAGTACGTC.